Listed below are T cell receptor beta chains from one sample, sequenced in a study of blood T cell repertoires in COVID-19. Sequenced by immunoSEQ multiplex PCR; TCRdb stores in-frame clones only, minus some. The sample carries 150,000 to 200,000 clones, approximately 79% recorded once. The sequenced sample was peripheral blood. The receptors were sampled from a woman aged 80 or over with acute or convalescent COVID-19. Each CDR3 is given with its conserved first and last residue. Each record gives: V gene, clone size, D gene, J gene, CDR3 protein, CDR3 DNA. A D gene is named only where the DNA matches it firmly. Part of the rows lack a size; the others show once, few, many or a class for expanded clones.

TRBV9	once	TRBD1	TRBJ2-5	CASSDHRGQETQYF	TGTGCCAGCAGCGACCACAGGGGCCAAGAGACCCAGTACTTC
TRBV2	.	.	TRBJ2-7	CASSDYQGIEQYF	TGTGCCAGCAGTGACTACCAGGGGATCGAGCAGTACTTC
TRBV18	.	.	TRBJ1-1	CASSPTTGNTEAFF	TGTGCCAGCTCACCCACAACAGGGAACACTGAAGCTTTCTTT
TRBV27	.	.	TRBJ2-7	CASSLLGAEQYF	TGTGCCAGCAGTTTATTAGGGGCCGAGCAGTACTTC
TRBV5-4	.	.	TRBJ1-4	CASSLGRVGEKLFF	TGTGCCAGCAGCTTGGGGCGGGTCGGTGAAAAACTGTTTTTT
TRBV11-2	.	TRBD1	TRBJ2-3	CASSLTGGNKDTQYF	TGTGCCAGCAGCTTGACAGGGGGCAATAAGGATACGCAGTATTTT
TRBV2	once	.	TRBJ2-3	CASSAEGGPSTDTQYF	TGTGCCAGCAGTGCTGAGGGGGGGCCAAGCACAGATACGCAGTATTTT
TRBV27	few	TRBD1	TRBJ2-2	CASHRQGGTGELFF	TGTGCCAGCCATCGACAGGGCGGCACCGGGGAGCTGTTTTTT
TRBV27	.	TRBD2	TRBJ2-7	CASSRTSGLIYEQYF	TGTGCCAGCAGCCGGACTAGCGGGCTAATTTACGAGCAGTACTTC
TRBV5-1	.	.	TRBJ1-1	CASSLGPQGNTEAFF	TGCGCCAGCAGCTTGGGACCACAGGGGAACACTGAAGCTTTCTTT
TRBV19	once	.	TRBJ1-1	CASSIGTPNTEAFF	TGTGCCAGTAGTATAGGAACACCGAACACTGAAGCTTTCTTT
TRBV6-5	.	.	TRBJ2-7	CASSYSRTASYEQYF	TGTGCCAGCAGTTACTCACGGACAGCCTCCTACGAGCAGTACTTC
TRBV2	.	TRBD1	TRBJ2-1	CASSRDRDQNEQFF	TGTGCCAGCAGTCGGGACAGGGATCAGAATGAGCAGTTCTTC
TRBV19	.	TRBD1	TRBJ1-1	CASSPIDRGNTEAFF	TGTGCCAGTAGCCCAATAGACAGGGGGAACACTGAAGCTTTCTTT
TRBV10-3	.	TRBD1	TRBJ2-7	CAIRRQGMYEQYF	TGTGCCATCAGGAGACAGGGGATGTACGAGCAGTACTTC
TRBV12-3/TRBV12-4	.	.	TRBJ2-7	CASSLTEDEQYF	TGTGCCAGCAGTTTAACGGAGGACGAGCAGTACTTC
TRBV2	.	.	TRBJ1-6	CASSERVTATDSLHF	TGTGCCAGCAGTGAACGGGTGACAGCTACTGATTCCCTCCACTTT
TRBV6-2/TRBV6-3	.	.	TRBJ1-1	CASSLSGGNFNTEAFF	TGTGCCAGCAGTTTATCAGGTGGAAATTTTAACACTGAAGCTTTCTTT
TRBV9	once	.	TRBJ2-7	CASSVGSGVSGYEQYF	TGTGCCAGCAGCGTAGGGTCGGGGGTGTCCGGCTACGAGCAGTACTTC
TRBV3-1/TRBV3-2	.	.	TRBJ1-2	CASRIQGDYGYTF	TGTGCCAGCAGAATCCAAGGAGACTATGGCTACACCTTC
TRBV5-5	.	.	TRBJ2-3	CASSTWTVSTDTQYF	TGTGCCAGCAGCACCTGGACAGTTAGCACAGATACGCAGTATTTT
TRBV9	.	.	TRBJ2-3	CASMSASTDTQYF	TGTGCCAGCATGAGCGCTAGCACAGATACGCAGTATTTT
TRBV3-1/TRBV3-2	.	.	TRBJ2-3	CASRGLSTDTQYF	TGTGCCAGCAGGGGACTTAGCACAGATACGCAGTATTTT
TRBV7-9	few	.	TRBJ2-1	CASSLYPESEFF	TGTGCCAGCAGCTTATATCCGGAGAGTGAGTTCTTC
TRBV5-1	.	TRBD1	TRBJ1-4	CASRPTGGRNEKLFF	TGCGCCAGCAGACCGACAGGGGGGCGTAATGAAAAACTGTTTTTT
TRBV7-9	.	TRBD2	TRBJ2-1	CASSLTSGIKGEQFF	TGTGCCAGCAGCTTGACTAGCGGGATTAAAGGTGAGCAGTTCTTC
TRBV15	few	TRBD1	TRBJ1-2	CATSRDGQGNYGYTF	TGTGCCACCAGCAGAGACGGACAGGGAAACTATGGCTACACCTTC
TRBV19	.	.	TRBJ1-1	CASSKAMNTEAFF	TGTGCCAGTAGTAAAGCAATGAACACTGAAGCTTTCTTT
TRBV30	.	.	TRBJ2-5	CAWSLLSPQETQYF	TGTGCCTGGAGTCTCTTGTCCCCCCAAGAGACCCAGTACTTC
TRBV7-2	.	.	TRBJ1-2	CASSPSVARHYGYTF	TGTGCCAGCAGCCCTTCTGTGGCCCGACATTATGGCTACACCTTC
TRBV29-1	.	.	TRBJ2-2	CSAQVGEAGELFF	TGCAGCGCCCAAGTGGGGGAGGCCGGGGAGCTGTTTTTT
TRBV9	.	.	TRBJ2-2	CASSFSGDTGELFF	TGTGCCAGCAGCTTTAGCGGCGACACCGGGGAGCTGTTTTTT
TRBV5-1	.	TRBD1	TRBJ1-2	CASSPRTGAYYGYTF	TGCGCCAGCAGCCCGAGGACAGGAGCGTACTATGGCTACACCTTC
TRBV4-3	.	TRBD1	TRBJ2-2	CASSQEGQGRTGELFF	TGCGCCAGCAGCCAAGAGGGACAGGGGCGGACCGGGGAGCTGTTTTTT